The 27 T cell receptor beta chains listed next were all sequenced from one sample in a study of molecular identifiers for immune sequencing clone quantification. MiXCR, run by TCRdb on the PCR reads, gives a single entry per CDR3 protein. The sample holds under 650,000 distinct CDR3 sequences, just under 20% seen once. The sequenced sample was naive CD8+ T cells from blood, with Jurkat cell RNA spiked in. Indicated subset: FACS-sorted CD8+CD4-CCR7+CD45RA+ naive T cells. Every receptor here comes from a human donor in good health. Some libraries in this study had Jurkat cell RNA spiked in.

This rearrangement joins TRBV6-5 to TRBJ2-5; 8 nucleotides line up with TRBD1. The CDR3 is made up of 14 amino acids. The J segment lost 3 bases and the V segment lost 6 bases, leaving 6 bases of the junction unmatched. Germline V CDR1 and CDR2: MNHEY, SVGAGI. CDR3 nucleotides: TGTGCCAGCAGGACCGGGACAGGAGAAGAGACCCAGTACTTC. Its translation: CASRTGTGEETQYF.

To note about this clonotype: A much more abundant neighbour one base away suggests this may be a read error. The rearrangement uses TRBV7-9 and TRBJ1-5; D is ambiguous. V dropped 6 bases and J dropped 7 bases, with 13 bases sitting between them. This CDR3 has 13 residues. The germline V gene encodes CDR1 SEHNR and CDR2 FQNEAQ (reference sequence). The CDR3 nucleotides are TGTGCCAGCAGTCCCAACAGTGGGCAGCCCCAGCATTTT. This sequence encodes CASSPNSGQPQHF.

In its sample, this clonotype was seen a few times. This chain joins TRBV6-4 and TRBJ2-7, with D unresolved. The germline V gene encodes CDR1 MRHNA and CDR2 SNTAGT. The germline V and J ends were trimmed by 6 bases and 6 bases, with 9 bases remaining between them. There are 11 residues in the CDR3. This CDR3 is CASRYMSEQYF. For the CDR3, the DNA is TGTGCCAGCAGGTACATGAGCGAGCAGTACTTC.

At least ten counts were recorded for this clonotype. The chain carries TRBV4-3 and TRBJ1-2; the D is unclear. V lost 0 bases and J lost 7, with 21 bases in between. Germline V gene lookup returns CDR1 LGHNA and CDR2 YSLEER. The CDR3 is 17 residues long. The CDR3 bases are TGCGCCAGCAGCCAAGATTACGGGCCGGGATTTGGCTCTGGCTACACCTTC. Amino acid sequence: CASSQDYGPGFGSGYTF.

The sample holds a few counts of this clonotype. V gene TRBV6-5 combines with J gene TRBJ1-1, with D unclear. With 0 bases removed from V and 0 bases from J, the gap between germline ends came to 5 bases. The CDR3 is made up of 14 amino acids. Germline assignment: CDR1 MNHEY and CDR2 SVGAGI. This CDR3 reads CASSYSQVNTEAFF. CDR3 coding DNA: TGTGCCAGCAGTTACTCGCAGGTGAACACTGAAGCTTTCTTT.

The sample holds one count of this clonotype. A much larger clone lies a single base off, so this may be a read error. CDR3 bases: TGTGCCAGCAGCCTCAGGTCCTCCTATGGCTGCACCTTC. Translating gives CASSLRSSYGCTF. This chain links TRBV3-1 with TRBJ1-2; no definite D call. CDR1 LGHDT and CDR2 YNNKEL come from the germline V gene (reference sequence). This CDR3 is 13 amino acids long.

At least ten counts were recorded for this clonotype. The rearrangement uses TRBV4-3 and TRBJ2-7, with D perhaps matching TRBD1 (6 bases). CDR1 LGHNA and CDR2 YSLEER come from the germline V gene. Deletions cut 1 base from V and 1 base from J, with 11 bases between. The CDR3 has 15 residues. CDR3 nucleotide sequence: TGCGCCAGCAGCCAAGGCAGGGGCCCATCCTACGAGCAGTACTTC. Translated: CASSQGRGPSYEQYF.

Ten or more counts support this clonotype. The chain uses TRBV29-1 and TRBJ2-1, with D tentatively TRBD2 (7 bases). The germline V gene has CDR1 SQVTM and CDR2 ANQGSEA. V lost 6 bases and J lost 4, with 10 bases in between. This CDR3 comprises 12 residues. The CDR3 DNA is TGCAGCGTAGAGGGGGGGTACAATGAGCAGTTCTTC. Translation: CSVEGGYNEQFF.

About this clonotype: Germline and junction disagree at one end, which may indicate a read error. The chain uses TRBV19 and TRBJ1-4; D is unresolved. The CDR3 totals 13 residues. CDR1 is LNHDA, CDR2 SQIVND, per germline (reference sequence). The CDR3 here is CASSRQLAERLFF. The CDR3 bases are TGTGCCAGTAGTCGGCAGCTTGCTGAAAGACTGTTTTTT. Together with reference TRBV19 and TRBJ1-4, the CDR3 gives the full variable domain: DGGITQSPKYLFRKEGQNVTLSCEQNLNHDAMYWYRQDPGQGLRLIYYSQIVNDFQKGDIAEGYSVSREKKESFPLTVTSAQKNPTAFYLCASSRQLAERLFFGSGTQLSVL.

This clonotype showed up many times. The chain couples TRBV4-1 to TRBJ1-2, with 7 bases aligning to TRBD1. CDR1 and CDR2 (germline): MGHRA, YSYEKL. The junction had 5 bases not matched to a gene; V was cut back by 0 bases and J by 4 bases. The CDR3 covers 15 residues. The chain's CDR3 is CASSQEGQEIYGYTF. The DNA of the CDR3 is TGCGCCAGCAGCCAAGAAGGACAGGAGATCTATGGCTACACCTTC.

This clonotype appeared a few times. Possible read error: a much larger clone is one base away. This chain links TRBV6-1 with TRBJ2-3; 8 bases map to TRBD1. The V gene end was trimmed by 6 bases and the J gene end by 3 bases; junction bases not matched to a gene: 8. This CDR3 comprises 15 residues. CDR1 MNHNS and CDR2 SASEGT come from the germline V gene. In nucleotides, the CDR3 is TGTGCCAGCAGGGGAACCCAGGGGGCTACAGATACGCAGTATTTT. This gives the protein CASRGTQGATDTQYF.

This chain connects TRBV6-2 or TRBV6-3 to TRBJ2-1, with D perhaps given as TRBD1 or TRBD2 (5 bases each). The germline V and J ends were trimmed by 0 bases and 0 bases, with 9 bases remaining between them. The germline V gene encodes CDR1 MNHEY and CDR2 SVGEGT. CDR3 length: 16 residues. The CDR3 reads CASSYSRDHSYNEQFF. DNA for the CDR3: TGTGCCAGCAGTTACTCCCGGGACCACTCCTACAATGAGCAGTTCTTC.

This clonotype has ten or more counts. The V and J genes are TRBV3-1 and TRBJ1-2, with unresolved D. There are 14 residues in the CDR3. Trimming stripped 1 base from V and 4 bases from J, with 10 bases between. The germline gives CDR1 LGHDT, CDR2 YNNKEL (reference sequence). The CDR3 DNA follows: TGTGCCAGCAGCCAAGCGGTAGGGATCTATGGCTACACCTTC. Its protein is CASSQAVGIYGYTF.

The sample holds a few counts of this clonotype. The chain couples TRBV3-2 to TRBJ2-5; the table gives TRBD2 as D, unverified against the DNA. TRBV3-2 is shown as a pseudogene. The length of the CDR3 is 16 residues. This CDR3 reads CASSQLESQGGETQYF. The CDR3 region has the DNA TGTGCCAGCAGCCAACTCGAATCCCAGGGAGGCGAGACCCAGTACTTC.

This clonotype showed up many times. The chain has TRBV14 and TRBJ2-2; D is perhaps TRBD2 (6 bases). The germline CDR1 and CDR2 sequences are SGHDN and FVKESK. V lost 6 bases, J lost 0 bases, and 11 bases lay in between. This CDR3 region has 15 residues. The CDR3 sequence is CASSRTSSNTGELFF. The CDR3, as DNA: TGTGCCAGCAGTCGTACTAGCTCGAACACCGGGGAGCTGTTTTTT.

This clonotype was found a few times. This sequence may be a read error, since a much larger clone differs from it by one base. This chain uses TRBV4-3 with TRBJ2-4; no reliable D call. V was trimmed by 0 bases and J by 1 base, leaving 13 bases between them. In germline, CDR1 is LGHNA, CDR2 YSLEER. CDR3 length: 17 amino acids. The CDR3 DNA is TGCGCCAGCAGCCAAGATCAAGGCGGTATGGCCAAAAACATTCAGTACTTC. Its protein product is CASSQDQGGMAKNIQYF.

This clonotype was seen repeatedly, ten times or more. The rearrangement uses TRBV6-1 and TRBJ2-7; the D is unclear. Germline CDR1 and CDR2: MNHNS and SASEGT. The CDR3 covers 12 residues. Trimming took off 2 bases at V and 3 bases at J, with 5 bases between the two ends. CDR3 loop: CASSELLYEQYF. The CDR3 nucleotides read TGTGCCAGCAGTGAATTGCTCTACGAGCAGTACTTC.

As to this clonotype: With a much larger clone just one base away, this may be a read error. The chain recombines TRBV27 with TRBJ2-3; D is unresolved. Germline V gene lookup returns CDR1 MNHEY and CDR2 SMNVEV (reference sequence). This CDR3 is built from 16 residues. CDR3 in amino acids: CVSRSYGRLFTDTQYF. The DNA for the CDR3 is TGTGTCAGCCGCTCGTACGGCAGGTTGTTCACAGATACGCAGTATTTT.

Many counts were recorded for this clonotype. The chain employs TRBV25-1 and TRBJ2-7; the D gene is possibly TRBD1 (6 bases). The ends were cut back, 10 bases at V and 2 bases at J, with 21 bases in the middle. CDR1 MGHDK and CDR2 SYGVNS come from the germline V gene. The CDR3 spans 15 residues. In nucleotides, the CDR3 is TGTGCCACCTTCGGATCCCTCCAGGGGCCCTACGAGCAGTACTTC. Translated, it gives CATFGSLQGPYEQYF.

V gene TRBV27 combines with J gene TRBJ2-5, with D perhaps TRBD2 (6 bases). The CDR3 spans 12 residues. Germline assignment: CDR1 MNHEY and CDR2 SMNVEV (reference sequence). The V end was cut by 8 bases, the J end by 5 bases, with 12 bases between. In DNA, the CDR3 is TGTGCCAGCGGACCGAGCGGGGAGACCCAGTACTTC. This gives the protein CASGPSGETQYF.

The gene calls are TRBV11-2 and TRBJ2-7; no reliable D call. V lost 7 bases, J lost 3 bases, and 19 bases lay in between. The CDR3 covers 15 residues. Germline-derived CDR1 and CDR2 are SGHAT and FQNNGV. For the CDR3, the DNA is TGTGCCAGCACCCTCAGTTACGGCGCCGACTACGAGCAGTACTTC. This sequence encodes CASTLSYGADYEQYF.

This clonotype was seen repeatedly, ten times or more. The chain has TRBV5-1 and TRBJ1-1; D gene unclear. CDR1 SGHRS and CDR2 YFSETQ come from the germline V gene. The CDR3 loop spans 13 amino acids. V was clipped by 2 bases and J by 1 base, with 6 bases between them. CDR3 coding DNA: TGCGCCAGCAGCTTCAGCCAGAACACTGAAGCTTTCTTT. Its protein is CASSFSQNTEAFF.

V is TRBV19 and J is TRBJ2-1; 9 bases align to TRBD1. The CDR3 is 16 residues long. V was pared by 6 bases and J by 1 base, with 7 bases of the junction left unmatched. From germline, CDR1 is LNHDA and CDR2 SQIVND (reference sequence). CDR3 amino acids: CASSPLQGASYNEQFF. In DNA, the CDR3 is TGTGCCAGTAGCCCTCTACAGGGGGCATCCTACAATGAGCAGTTCTTC.

Many counts were recorded for this clonotype. The J gene is TRBJ1-5, the V gene TRBV6-2 or TRBV6-3, with unresolved D. There are 15 residues in the CDR3. V lost 0 bases to trimming and J lost 4 bases, with 10 bases between them. The germline CDR1 and CDR2 sequences are MNHEY and SVGEGT. The CDR3 DNA follows: TGTGCCAGCAGTTACTCGGTTTATGAGAATCAGCCCCAGCATTTT. Translating it yields CASSYSVYENQPQHF.

Comment on this clonotype: The junction shows a germline mismatch at one end, possibly a read error. The V and J genes are TRBV4-3 and TRBJ2-2; 11 bases line up with TRBD2. The length of the CDR3 is 15 residues. From germline, CDR1 is LGHNA and CDR2 YSLEER. The CDR3 spells CASSPGLAGTGGLFF. DNA for the CDR3: TGCGCCAGCAGCCCTGGACTAGCGGGCACCGGGGGGCTGTTTTTT.

As to this clonotype: This could be a read error, since a much larger clone is one nucleotide away. V is TRBV5-1 and J is TRBJ1-1; D uncertain. Trimming removed 0 bases from V and 3 bases from J, with 12 bases in between. This CDR3 is 15 amino acids long. Germline CDR1 and CDR2: SGHRS and YFSETQ. The CDR3: CASSLERTEYTEAFF. DNA of the CDR3: TGCGCCAGCAGCTTGGAAAGGACGGAGTACACTGAAGCTTTCTTT.

This chain uses TRBV21-1 with TRBJ1-5; whether TRBD1, the table's D call, matches the DNA was not checked. TRBV21-1 is annotated as a pseudogene. This CDR3 is built from 18 residues. The CDR3 DNA is TGTGCCAGCAGCAAACTGAGACAGGGGGCTACGAGCAATCAGCCCCAGCATTTT. Translated: CASSKLRQGATSNQPQHF.